The next 21 T cell receptor beta chains were all read from a single sample in a study of PD-L1 blockade in urothelial cancer. As for time point: peripheral blood 6 weeks after treatment start. Measured with immunoSEQ multiplex PCR; TCRdb has only the in-frame clones, and not every one. The sample lists around 50,000 clones; about 85% were seen once. Sequenced here: PBMCs, sampled around atezolizumab (anti-PD-L1) treatment. Source of these receptors: a man aged 45-65 years with urothelial cancer.

This clone was seen just once. The chain has TRBV25-1 and TRBJ1-5, with D maybe TRBD1 (6 bases). Germline V gene lookup returns CDR1 MGHDK and CDR2 SYGVNS. The germline V and J ends were trimmed by 3 bases and 2 bases, with 17 bases remaining between them. The CDR3 length is 17 residues. The CDR3 coding sequence is TGTGCCAGCAGTGATTCACAGGGTCCGGCCGGCAATCAGCCCCAGCATTTT. Protein sequence: CASSDSQGPAGNQPQHF.

This clone showed up just once. This chain connects TRBV2 to TRBJ2-1; D not resolved. Germline V gene data show CDR1 as SNHLY and CDR2 as FYNNEI. The ends were cut back, 5 bases at V and 7 bases at J, with 9 bases in the middle. The CDR3 extends over 12 amino acids. CDR3 sequence: CASSSSSNEQFF. For the CDR3, the DNA is TGTGCCAGCAGTTCGAGTAGTAATGAGCAGTTCTTC.

This chain connects TRBV7-8 to TRBJ2-7; 7 bases are a match to TRBD1. In germline, CDR1 is SGHVS, CDR2 FQNEAQ. Germline trimming cut 4 bases from V and 0 bases from J; bases unmatched to any gene: 18. The CDR3 has 19 amino acids. The CDR3 here is CASSSSGTALSLRSYEQYF. The CDR3 DNA follows: TGTGCCAGCAGCTCATCCGGGACAGCGTTGTCCCTTCGCTCCTACGAGCAGTACTTC.

The rearrangement uses TRBV7-2 and TRBJ2-7; no reliable D call. Trimming stripped 3 bases from V and 4 bases from J, with 13 bases between. The CDR3 sequence is 14 residues long. Per the germline V gene, CDR1 is SGHTA and CDR2 is FQGNSA. CDR3 amino acids: CASSLGTVKYEQYF. The CDR3 coding sequence is TGTGCCAGCAGCTTGGGTACAGTTAAATACGAGCAGTACTTC.

This rearrangement joins TRBV5-1 to TRBJ2-1; 8 nucleotides line up with TRBD1. Germline CDR1 reads SGHRS; CDR2 reads YFSETQ. The CDR3 loop spans 14 amino acids. V lost 4 bases, J lost 2 bases, and 2 bases stayed unmatched. The CDR3 DNA sequence: TGCGCCAGCAGCAAACAGGGGGCCTACAATGAGCAGTTCTTC. This translates into CASSKQGAYNEQFF.

This clone was detected once. The V call is TRBV5-4, the J call TRBJ2-3; D perhaps matches TRBD1 (5 bases). Germline V CDR1 and CDR2: SGHNT, YYREEE (reference sequence). CDR3 length equals 15 residues. V was pared by 2 bases and J by 0 bases, with 10 bases between. The CDR3 bases are TGTGCCAGCAGCTTTCCAGGGCATAGCACAGATACGCAGTATTTT. Translating gives CASSFPGHSTDTQYF.

The CDR3 is CASNPPSPTDTQYF. In nucleotides, the CDR3 is TGTGCCAGCAACCCACCTAGTCCCACAGATACGCAGTATTTT. This chain joins TRBV2 and TRBJ2-3; D gene ambiguous. Looked up from germline, CDR1 is SNHLY and CDR2 is FYNNEI. There are 14 residues in the CDR3. Trimming removed 7 bases from V and 2 bases from J, with 13 bases in between.

The chain joins TRBV5-4 to TRBJ1-1, with TRBD1 matching 10 bases. The V and J ends lost 4 bases and 2 bases, in that order; junction bases with no gene match: 5. Per the germline V gene, CDR1 is SGHNT and CDR2 is YYREEE (reference sequence). There are 15 residues in the CDR3. The CDR3 loop is CASSLQTGGNTEAFF. The CDR3 DNA follows: TGTGCCAGCAGCCTCCAGACAGGGGGCAACACTGAAGCTTTCTTT.

The chain links TRBV27 to TRBJ1-2, with 8 positions matching TRBD1. The germline V gene encodes CDR1 MNHEY and CDR2 SMNVEV (reference sequence). Germline trimming cut 4 bases from V and 4 bases from J; bases unmatched to any gene: 14. The CDR3 loop spans 17 amino acids. The CDR3 here is CASSSKPDRTGIYGYTF. As DNA, the CDR3 is TGTGCCAGCAGTTCCAAGCCTGATCGGACAGGGATCTATGGCTACACCTTC.

The genes are TRBV2 and TRBJ2-7, with D perhaps TRBD1 (5 bases). The length of the CDR3 is 13 residues. The germline V gene encodes CDR1 SNHLY and CDR2 FYNNEI. The V end lost 10 bases, the J end lost 2 bases, and 15 bases lay between the germline ends. The CDR3 loop reads CATSGQLPYEQYF. Here the CDR3 DNA reads TGTGCCACCTCAGGGCAACTTCCCTACGAGCAGTACTTC.

V is TRBV6-5 and J is TRBJ2-7, with 7 bases that match TRBD1. Unmatched junction bases numbered 6, after V lost 4 bases and J lost 3 bases. This CDR3 has 14 amino acids. Germline assignment: CDR1 MNHEY and CDR2 SVGAGI. CDR3 coding DNA: TGTGCCAGCAGTTCCTTAGACAGGGTCTACGAGCAGTACTTC. Its protein product is CASSSLDRVYEQYF.

The sample holds a few counts of this clone. Here the CDR3 DNA reads TGTGCCAGCAGCTTAGAACTAGCGGAGACCCAGTACTTC. Amino acid sequence: CASSLELAETQYF. The chain links TRBV7-8 to TRBJ2-5; TRBD2 agrees at 7 bases. This CDR3 is 13 amino acids long. Germline V gene lookup returns CDR1 SGHVS and CDR2 FQNEAQ. V lost 1 base and J lost 5; bases outside the gene matches: 1. The full variable domain, in which reference TRBV7-8 and TRBJ2-5 provide the parts outside the CDR3, is GAGVSQSPRYKVAKRGQDVALRCDPISGHVSLFWYQQALGQGPEFLTYFQNEAQLDKSGLPSDRFFAERPEGSVSTLKIQRTQQEDSAVYLCASSLELAETQYFGPGTRLLVL.

This chain joins TRBV5-6 and TRBJ1-2; D not resolved. This CDR3 comprises 15 residues. V shed 0 bases and J shed 1 base, with 10 bases lying between them. Germline V CDR1 and CDR2: SGHDT, YYEEEE. The CDR3 region has the DNA TGTGCCAGCAGCTTGGCCGGAGCCAGTAACTATGGCTACACCTTC. The encoded protein is CASSLAGASNYGYTF.

The genes are TRBV27 and TRBJ1-2, with 7 bases that match TRBD1. The CDR3 has 15 residues. J was trimmed by 4 bases and V by 5 bases; bases with no gene match: 10. CDR1 is MNHEY, CDR2 SMNVEV, per germline (reference sequence). CDR3: CASSLKPGGGYGYTF. The CDR3 DNA follows: TGTGCCAGCAGTCTCAAGCCAGGGGGAGGCTATGGCTACACCTTC.

The V and J genes are TRBV27 and TRBJ2-7, with 9 bases matching TRBD1. V gave up 7 bases and J gave up 7 bases; unmatched junction bases: 11. The germline V gene encodes CDR1 MNHEY and CDR2 SMNVEV (reference sequence). The CDR3 loop spans 14 amino acids. The CDR3 here is CASTRTGAVGEQYF. CDR3 DNA sequence: TGTGCCAGCACCCGGACAGGGGCAGTTGGAGAGCAGTACTTC.

The genes are TRBV19 and TRBJ1-1; D is undetermined. The CDR3 covers 13 residues. Trimming removed 2 bases from V and 2 bases from J, with 6 bases in between. Germline CDR1 is LNHDA and CDR2 is SQIVND (reference sequence). The CDR3 loop reads CASSISGNTEAFF. CDR3 coding DNA: TGTGCCAGTAGTATATCAGGAAACACTGAAGCTTTCTTT.

With regard to this clone: The junction departs from the called germline gene at one end, perhaps through a read error. V gene TRBV11-2 combines with J gene TRBJ2-6; 9 bases agree with TRBD1. Germline V lookup: CDR1 SGHAT, CDR2 FQNNGV. This CDR3 is 17 amino acids long. The CDR3: CASSLDRGEPGANVLTF. Written as DNA, the CDR3 is TGTGCCAGCAGCCTAGACAGGGGGGAACCTGGGGCCAACGTCCTGACTTTC.

The V and J genes are TRBV5-1 and TRBJ2-7, with TRBD1 matching 7 bases. CDR1 is SGHRS, CDR2 YFSETQ, per germline. Unmatched junction bases numbered 7, after V lost 0 bases and J lost 4 bases. This CDR3 contains 15 residues. The chain's CDR3 is CASSLGDRGWYEQYF. The CDR3 region has the DNA TGCGCCAGCAGCTTGGGGGACAGAGGGTGGTACGAGCAGTACTTC.

This clone was seen a handful of times. The V call is TRBV6-5, the J call TRBJ1-4; D is possibly TRBD1 (5 bases). Germline loops: CDR1 MNHEY, CDR2 SVGAGI. V was cut by 0 bases and J by 5 bases, with 13 bases left in between. The CDR3 is 16 amino acids. Here the CDR3 reads CASSYSNQGRNEKLFF. The CDR3 DNA sequence: TGTGCCAGCAGTTACTCGAATCAGGGCAGAAATGAAAAACTGTTTTTT.

The chain carries TRBV28 and TRBJ1-3; D is perhaps TRBD1 (5 bases). V lost 6 bases and J lost 4, with 13 bases in between. There are 14 residues in the CDR3. The germline V gene has CDR1 MDHEN and CDR2 SYDVKM. The CDR3 coding sequence is TGTGCCAGCAGCAGCGGGACCTTCGGAAACACCATATATTTT. Its protein is CASSSGTFGNTIYF.

J is TRBJ2-7 and V is TRBV28, with unresolved D. Germline assignment: CDR1 MDHEN and CDR2 SYDVKM. V lost 3 bases to trimming and J lost 5 bases, with 5 bases between them. The CDR3 runs to 11 residues. CDR3 sequence: CASSLAHEQYF. The CDR3 region has the DNA TGTGCCAGCAGTTTGGCCCACGAGCAGTACTTC.